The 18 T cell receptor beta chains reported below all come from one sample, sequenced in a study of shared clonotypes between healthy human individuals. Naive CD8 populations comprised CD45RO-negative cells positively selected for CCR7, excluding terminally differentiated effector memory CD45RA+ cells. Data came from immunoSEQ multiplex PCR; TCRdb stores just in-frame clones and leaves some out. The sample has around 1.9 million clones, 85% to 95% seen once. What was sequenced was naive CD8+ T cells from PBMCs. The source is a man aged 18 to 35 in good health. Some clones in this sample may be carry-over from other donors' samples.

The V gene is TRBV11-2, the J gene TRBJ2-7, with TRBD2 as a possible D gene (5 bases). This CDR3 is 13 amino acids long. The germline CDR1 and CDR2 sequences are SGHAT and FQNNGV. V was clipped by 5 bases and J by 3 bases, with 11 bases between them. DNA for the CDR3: TGTGCCAGCAGCCCCGGGAAGGTCTACGAGCAGTACTTC. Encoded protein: CASSPGKVYEQYF. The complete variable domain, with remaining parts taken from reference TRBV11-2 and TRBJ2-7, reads EAGVAQSPRYKIIEKRQSVAFWCNPISGHATLYWYQQILGQGPKLLIQFQNNGVVDDSQLPKDRFSAERLKGVDSTLKIQPAKLEDSAVYLCASSPGKVYEQYFGPGTRLTVT.

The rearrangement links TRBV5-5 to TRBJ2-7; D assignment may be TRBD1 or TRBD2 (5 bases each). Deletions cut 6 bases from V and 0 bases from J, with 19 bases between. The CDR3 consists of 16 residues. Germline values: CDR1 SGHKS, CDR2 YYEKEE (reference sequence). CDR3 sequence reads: CASTLLRGSPSYEQYF. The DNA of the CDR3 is TGTGCCAGCACCCTATTGAGGGGCTCCCCCTCCTACGAGCAGTACTTC.

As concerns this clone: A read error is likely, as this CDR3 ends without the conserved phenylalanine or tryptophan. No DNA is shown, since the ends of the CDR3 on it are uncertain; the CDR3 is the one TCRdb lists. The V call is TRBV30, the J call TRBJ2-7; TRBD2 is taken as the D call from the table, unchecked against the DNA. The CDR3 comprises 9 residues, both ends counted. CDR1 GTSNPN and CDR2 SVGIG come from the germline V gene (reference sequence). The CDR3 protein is CAWSGVLGG.

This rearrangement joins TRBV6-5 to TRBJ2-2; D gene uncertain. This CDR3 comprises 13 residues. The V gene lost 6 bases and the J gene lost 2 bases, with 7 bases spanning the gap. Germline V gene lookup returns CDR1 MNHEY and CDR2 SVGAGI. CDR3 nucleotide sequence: TGTGCCAGCAGCACTCATAACACCGGGGAGCTGTTTTTT. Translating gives CASSTHNTGELFF.

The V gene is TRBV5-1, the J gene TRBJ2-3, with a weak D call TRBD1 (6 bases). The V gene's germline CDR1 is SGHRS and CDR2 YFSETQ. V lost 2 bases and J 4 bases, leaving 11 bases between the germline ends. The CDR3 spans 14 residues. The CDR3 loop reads CASSFEQGPDTQYF. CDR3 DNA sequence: TGCGCCAGCAGCTTCGAACAGGGACCAGATACGCAGTATTTT.

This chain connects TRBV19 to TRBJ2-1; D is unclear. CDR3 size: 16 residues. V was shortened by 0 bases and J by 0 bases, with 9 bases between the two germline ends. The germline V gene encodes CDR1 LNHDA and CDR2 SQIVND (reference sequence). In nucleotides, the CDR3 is TGTGCCAGTAGTATAGATCAGCTGAGCTCCTACAATGAGCAGTTCTTC. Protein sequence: CASSIDQLSSYNEQFF.

This CDR3 reads CASSEAFGAGPADTQYF. The CDR3 DNA follows: TGTGCCAGCAGTGAAGCGTTCGGGGCAGGGCCAGCAGATACGCAGTATTTT. V usage is TRBV6-1 and J usage is TRBJ2-3, with D perhaps being TRBD1 or TRBD2 (5 bases each). CDR3 length equals 17 residues. The V and J ends lost 0 bases and 4 bases respectively, with 17 bases between them. CDR1 is MNHNS and CDR2 is SASEGT in the germline V gene.

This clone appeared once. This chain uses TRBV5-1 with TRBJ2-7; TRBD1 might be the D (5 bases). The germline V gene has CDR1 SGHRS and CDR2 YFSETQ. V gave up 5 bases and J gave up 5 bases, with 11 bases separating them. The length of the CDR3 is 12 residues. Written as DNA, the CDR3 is TGCGCCAGCAGGGACAATATGAACGAGCAGTACTTC. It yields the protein CASRDNMNEQYF. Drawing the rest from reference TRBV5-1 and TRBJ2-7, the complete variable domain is KAGVTQTPRYLIKTRGQQVTLSCSPISGHRSVSWYQQTPGQGLQFLFEYFSETQRNKGNFPGRFSGRQFSNSRSEMNVSTLELGDSALYLCASRDNMNEQYFGPGTRLTVT.

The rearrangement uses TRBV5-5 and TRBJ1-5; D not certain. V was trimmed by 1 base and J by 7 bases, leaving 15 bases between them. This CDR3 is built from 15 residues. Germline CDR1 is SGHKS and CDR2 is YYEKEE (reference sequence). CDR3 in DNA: TGTGCCAGCAGCTTGCTCGGGGAGCTAGGACAGCCCCAGCATTTT. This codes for CASSLLGELGQPQHF.

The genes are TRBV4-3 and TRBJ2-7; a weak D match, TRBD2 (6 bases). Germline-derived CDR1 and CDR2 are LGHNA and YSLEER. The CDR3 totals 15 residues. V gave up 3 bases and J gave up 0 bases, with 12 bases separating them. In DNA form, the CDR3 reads TGCGCCAGCAGCCAGTCTAGCGACCCCTCCTACGAGCAGTACTTC. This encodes CASSQSSDPSYEQYF.

The CDR3 is CASSFASGRARNEQFF. CDR3 DNA sequence: TGTGCCAGCAGCTTCGCTAGCGGGAGGGCTCGGAATGAGCAGTTCTTC. The chain links TRBV7-9 to TRBJ2-1; 12 nucleotides match TRBD2. The germline CDR1 and CDR2 sequences are SEHNR and FQNEAQ (reference sequence). The CDR3 covers 16 residues. The V gene end was trimmed by 3 bases and the J gene end by 7 bases; junction bases not matched to a gene: 7.

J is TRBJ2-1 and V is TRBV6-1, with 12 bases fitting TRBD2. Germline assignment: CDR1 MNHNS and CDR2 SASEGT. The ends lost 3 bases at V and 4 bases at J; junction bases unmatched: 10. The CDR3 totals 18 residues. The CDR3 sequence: CASSETLLAGGRYNEQFF. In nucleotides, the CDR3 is TGTGCCAGCAGTGAGACCTTGCTAGCGGGAGGGCGGTACAATGAGCAGTTCTTC.

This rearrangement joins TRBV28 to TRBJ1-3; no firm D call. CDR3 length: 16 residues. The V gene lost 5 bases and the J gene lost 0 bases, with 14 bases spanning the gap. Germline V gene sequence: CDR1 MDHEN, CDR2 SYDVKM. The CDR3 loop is CASSPPTELSGNTIYF. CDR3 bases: TGTGCCAGCAGTCCCCCGACTGAACTCTCTGGAAACACCATATATTTT.

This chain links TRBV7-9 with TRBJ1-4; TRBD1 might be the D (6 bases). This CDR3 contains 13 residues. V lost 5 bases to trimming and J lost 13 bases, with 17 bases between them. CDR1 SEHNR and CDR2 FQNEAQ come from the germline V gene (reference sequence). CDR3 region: CASSKGERGLLFF. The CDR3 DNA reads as TGTGCCAGCAGCAAGGGGGAAAGGGGTTTACTGTTTTTT.

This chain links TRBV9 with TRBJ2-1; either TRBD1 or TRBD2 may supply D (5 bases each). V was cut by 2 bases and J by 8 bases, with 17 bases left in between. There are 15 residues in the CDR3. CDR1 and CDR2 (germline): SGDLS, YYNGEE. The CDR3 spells CASSVAGTHLYEQFF. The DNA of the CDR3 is TGTGCCAGCAGCGTCGCCGGGACCCACCTCTATGAGCAGTTCTTC.

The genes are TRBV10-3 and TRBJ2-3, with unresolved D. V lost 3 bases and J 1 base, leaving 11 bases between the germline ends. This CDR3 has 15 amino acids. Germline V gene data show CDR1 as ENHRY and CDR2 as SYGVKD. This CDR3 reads CAISDLDPGTDTQYF. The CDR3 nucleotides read TGTGCCATCAGTGATTTAGACCCAGGCACAGATACGCAGTATTTT.

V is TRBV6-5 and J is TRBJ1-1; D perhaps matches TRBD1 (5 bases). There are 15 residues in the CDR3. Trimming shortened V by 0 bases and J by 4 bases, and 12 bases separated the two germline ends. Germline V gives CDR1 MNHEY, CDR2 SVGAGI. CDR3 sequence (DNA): TGTGCCAGCAGTTACTCGACGGGGGTGGGCACTGAAGCTTTCTTT. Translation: CASSYSTGVGTEAFF.

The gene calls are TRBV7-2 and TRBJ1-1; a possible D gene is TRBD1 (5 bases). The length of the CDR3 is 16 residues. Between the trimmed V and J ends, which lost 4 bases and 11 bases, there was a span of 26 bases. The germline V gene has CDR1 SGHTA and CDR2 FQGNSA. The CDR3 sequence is CASSSGQRYYTEEAFF. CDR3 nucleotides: TGTGCCAGCAGCTCAGGACAAAGATACTACACTGAAGAGGCTTTCTTT. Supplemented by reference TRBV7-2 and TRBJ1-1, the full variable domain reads GAGVSQSPSNKVTEKGKDVELRCDPISGHTALYWYRQSLGQGLEFLIYFQGNSAPDKSGLPSDRFSAERTGGSVSTLTIQRTQQEDSAVYLCASSSGQRYYTEEAFFGQGTRLTVV.